A single sample gave rise to the 10 T cell receptor beta chains below, sequenced in a study of shared clonotypes between healthy human individuals. Using immunoSEQ multiplex PCR, the repertoire was profiled, and TCRdb retains in-frame clones only, with some absent. The table records about 480,000 clones, almost 80% of them present only once. The sequenced sample consisted of PBMCs. The receptors shown here come from a woman between 40 and 50 years old in good health. Some clones in this sample may be carry-over from other donors' samples.

This clone showed up many times. The rearrangement uses TRBV4-3 and TRBJ2-1; TRBD2 agrees at 12 bases. This CDR3 comprises 14 residues. Trimming removed 2 bases from V and 10 bases from J; junction bases left unmatched: 3. From germline, CDR1 is LGHNA and CDR2 YSLEER. The CDR3 sequence is CASSQLLAGGEQFF. The CDR3 nucleotides are TGCGCCAGCAGCCAACTACTAGCGGGAGGCGAGCAGTTCTTC.

The rearrangement links TRBV5-1 to TRBJ2-7, with D perhaps assigned TRBD1 or TRBD2 (5 bases each). Germline V gives CDR1 SGHRS, CDR2 YFSETQ. This CDR3 contains 12 residues. Trimming cost V 3 bases and J 6 bases, with 10 bases left between them. The CDR3 is CASSYPGGEQYF. The CDR3 DNA sequence: TGCGCCAGCAGCTACCCTGGGGGCGAGCAGTACTTC.

The V call is TRBV28, the J call TRBJ1-6, with D perhaps matching TRBD1 (6 bases). CDR1 and CDR2 (germline): MDHEN, SYDVKM. The CDR3 runs 15 residues. The V end was cut by 6 bases, the J end by 7 bases, with 16 bases between. As DNA, the CDR3 is TGTGCCAGCAGCCGCCGAAGGGGACACAATTCACCCCTCCACTTT. This translates into CASSRRRGHNSPLHF.

The V call is TRBV2, the J call TRBJ2-2; the match to TRBD2 covers 10 bases. Germline CDR1 and CDR2: SNHLY and FYNNEI. CDR3 length equals 15 residues. Trimming removed 6 bases from V and 5 bases from J; junction bases left unmatched: 6. The CDR3 region is CASSRASGSTGELFF. Here the CDR3 DNA reads TGTGCCAGCAGCCGAGCTAGCGGGAGTACCGGGGAGCTGTTTTTT.

This clone appeared a single time. The rearrangement uses TRBV19 and TRBJ1-3, with D uncertain. V was pared by 7 bases and J by 0 bases, with 7 bases between. Germline V lookup: CDR1 LNHDA, CDR2 SQIVND (reference sequence). There are 13 residues in the CDR3. The CDR3 DNA follows: TGTGCCAGTACGGGCCGCTCTGGAAACACCATATATTTT. The encoded protein is CASTGRSGNTIYF.

The V call is TRBV9, the J call TRBJ2-5; D ambiguous. Germline-derived CDR1 and CDR2 are SGDLS and YYNGEE. The V gene lost 4 bases and the J gene lost 5 bases, with 9 bases spanning the gap. The CDR3 consists of 12 residues. Here the CDR3 reads CASSMFGETQYF. CDR3 in DNA: TGTGCCAGCAGCATGTTCGGGGAGACCCAGTACTTC. Variable domain in full (rest from reference TRBV9 and TRBJ2-5): DSGVTQTPKHLITATGQRVTLRCSPRSGDLSVYWYQQSLDQGLQFLIQYYNGEERAKGNILERFSAQQFPDLHSELNLSSLELGDSALYFCASSMFGETQYFGPGTRLLVL.

Here the CDR3 reads CASNTPGLAGGETQYF. As DNA, the CDR3 is TGTGCCAGTAATACACCGGGACTAGCGGGAGGAGAGACCCAGTACTTC. This chain joins TRBV19 and TRBJ2-5; 15 bases match TRBD2. V dropped 7 bases and J dropped 4; count of bases not matched to a gene: 7. CDR1 is LNHDA, CDR2 SQIVND, per germline (reference sequence). The length of the CDR3 is 16 residues.

This clone was recorded a few times. This chain joins TRBV7-9 and TRBJ2-1; possible D gene TRBD1, 5 bases. V was cut by 5 bases and J by 13 bases, with 18 bases left in between. The germline V gene encodes CDR1 SEHNR and CDR2 FQNEAQ (reference sequence). This CDR3 spans 13 amino acids. CDR3 in DNA: TGTGCCAGCAGCCAACAGGATTACGGCCGTCAGTTCTTC. Protein sequence: CASSQQDYGRQFF.

J is TRBJ2-5 and V is TRBV7-2; D possibly matches TRBD1 or TRBD2 (5 bases each). Deletions cut 8 bases from V and 9 bases from J, with 22 bases between. CDR3 length: 14 residues. Germline loops: CDR1 SGHTA, CDR2 FQGNSA. CDR3 DNA: TGTGCCAGCTCCACGGGGCCGAACTCCGGAGCCCAGTACTTC. Translation: CASSTGPNSGAQYF.

As to this clone: A junction end diverges from the germline sequence, so it may reflect a read error. The gene calls are TRBV29-1 and TRBJ1-1; maybe TRBD1 (5 bases). The germline V gene encodes CDR1 SQVTM and CDR2 ANQGSEA. The CDR3 runs 13 residues. This chain's CDR3 is CSVVRTPNTGAFF. CDR3 coding DNA: TGCAGCGTTGTTCGGACACCAAACACTGGAGCTTTCTTT. Looking up the rest from reference TRBV29-1 and TRBJ1-1 gives the full variable domain: SAVISQKPSRDICQRGTSLTIQCQVDSQVTMMFWYRQQPGQSLTLIATANQGSEATYESGFVIDKFPISRPNLTFSTLTVSNMSPEDSSIYLCSVVRTPNTGAFFGQGTRLTVV.